These 31 T cell receptor beta chains were all obtained from the same sample, sequenced in a study of cytomegalovirus exposure and HLA in healthy donors. The data were produced by immunoSEQ multiplex PCR, yet TCRdb's version contains in-frame clones alone and is incomplete. This repertoire shows 90,000 to 150,000 clones, roughly 88% found once; its top ten account for about 6.9%. Sequencing input: PBMCs. These receptors were obtained from a woman aged 18 to 35 in good health and CMV-seropositive.

This rearrangement joins TRBV30 to TRBJ1-5; weak D call: TRBD1 (6 bases). The CDR3 sequence is 18 residues long. V lost 3 bases and J lost 0, with 21 bases in between. Per germline, CDR1 GTSNPN and CDR2 SVGIG (reference sequence). CDR3: CAWSTPRQLTGSNQPQHF. CDR3 nucleotide sequence: TGTGCCTGGAGCACCCCGCGACAGCTGACAGGTAGCAATCAGCCCCAGCATTTT.

Only one count was recorded for this clone. This chain joins TRBV11-2 and TRBJ1-2; a possible D gene is TRBD1 (6 bases). The CDR3 has 13 amino acids. CDR1 SGHAT and CDR2 FQNNGV come from the germline V gene. Trimming pared 5 bases from V and 2 bases from J, leaving 9 bases between. Here the CDR3 DNA reads TGTGCCAGCAGCCAACAGGGAAACTATGGCTACACCTTC. Residues: CASSQQGNYGYTF.

This clone was seen just once. This chain uses TRBV27 with TRBJ2-1; no clear D. Germline V gives CDR1 MNHEY, CDR2 SMNVEV (reference sequence). The germline V and J ends were trimmed by 5 bases and 3 bases, with 11 bases remaining between them. This CDR3 comprises 14 residues. In DNA form, the CDR3 reads TGTGCCAGCAGTGAACGCCAGGACTACAATGAGCAGTTCTTC. Translation gives CASSERQDYNEQFF.

J is TRBJ2-1 and V is TRBV4-3, with a possible D match to TRBD2 (6 bases). From germline, CDR1 is LGHNA and CDR2 YSLEER. The ends were cut back, 1 base at V and 3 bases at J, with 16 bases in the middle. The CDR3 consists of 17 residues. The CDR3 coding sequence is TGCGCCAGCAGCCAAGGCGACCTCCGGGACTTCTACAATGAGCAGTTCTTC. Protein sequence: CASSQGDLRDFYNEQFF.

The V and J genes are TRBV5-1 and TRBJ2-5, with D possibly matching TRBD1 (5 bases). V lost 4 bases and J 5 bases, leaving 6 bases between the germline ends. The CDR3 extends over 11 amino acids. Germline CDR1 and CDR2: SGHRS and YFSETQ. This CDR3 reads CASSAGETQYF. In nucleotides, the CDR3 is TGCGCCAGCAGCGCAGGGGAGACCCAGTACTTC. Based on the CDR3 plus reference TRBV5-1 and TRBJ2-5, the full variable domain is KAGVTQTPRYLIKTRGQQVTLSCSPISGHRSVSWYQQTPGQGLQFLFEYFSETQRNKGNFPGRFSGRQFSNSRSEMNVSTLELGDSALYLCASSAGETQYFGPGTRLLVL.

This chain joins TRBV2 and TRBJ2-3; 10 bases align to TRBD2. The CDR3 totals 17 residues. V was clipped by 2 bases and J by 0 bases; unmatched bases: 5. Germline-derived CDR1 and CDR2 are SNHLY and FYNNEI. The CDR3 sequence is CASSEFIAGGSTDTQYF. Written as DNA, the CDR3 is TGTGCCAGCAGTGAATTCATAGCGGGGGGTAGCACAGATACGCAGTATTTT.

The chain couples TRBV9 to TRBJ2-7; TRBD1 matches 9 bases. V gave up 2 bases and J gave up 4 bases; unmatched junction bases: 4. CDR3 length equals 14 residues. Per the germline V gene, CDR1 is SGDLS and CDR2 is YYNGEE. The CDR3 DNA is TGTGCCAGCAGCGTGCGGGACAGGGAGTACGAGCAGTACTTC. Amino acid sequence: CASSVRDREYEQYF. The entire variable domain, with the rest obtained from reference TRBV9 and TRBJ2-7, is as follows: DSGVTQTPKHLITATGQRVTLRCSPRSGDLSVYWYQQSLDQGLQFLIQYYNGEERAKGNILERFSAQQFPDLHSELNLSSLELGDSALYFCASSVRDREYEQYFGPGTRLTVT.

The rearrangement links TRBV7-6 to TRBJ1-2; tentatively, D is TRBD1 (6 bases). Germline CDR1 is SGHVS and CDR2 is FNYEAQ. Trimming stripped 5 bases from V and 4 bases from J, with 14 bases between. The CDR3 has 14 residues. The CDR3 region is CASSPGTSGYGYTF. The DNA for the CDR3 is TGTGCCAGCAGCCCCGGGACATCCGGCTATGGCTACACCTTC. The full variable domain, completed using reference TRBV7-6 and TRBJ1-2, is GAGVSQSPRYKVTKRGQDVALRCDPISGHVSLYWYRQALGQGPEFLTYFNYEAQQDKSGLPNDRFSAERPEGSISTLTIQRTEQRDSAMYRCASSPGTSGYGYTFGSGTRLTVV.

This sequence joins TRBV19 and TRBJ1-2, with TRBD1 matching 7 bases. Trimming took 0 bases from V and 4 from J; bases not matched to a gene: 5. The CDR3 consists of 15 residues. Looked up from germline, CDR1 is LNHDA and CDR2 is SQIVND (reference sequence). The DNA for the CDR3 is TGTGCCAGTAGTATAGACCCGACAGGGTTCTATGGCTACACCTTC. It yields the protein CASSIDPTGFYGYTF.

This chain uses TRBV11-3 with TRBJ1-1; D uncertain. The CDR3 is 13 amino acids. From germline, CDR1 is SGHNT and CDR2 YENEEA. V dropped 5 bases and J dropped 4 bases, with 11 bases sitting between them. In DNA form, the CDR3 reads TGTGCCAGCAGCCCCGGGTCAAGCACTGAAGCTTTCTTT. As protein: CASSPGSSTEAFF.

The rearrangement uses TRBV7-8 and TRBJ1-1, with 10 nucleotides matching TRBD1. Germline V gene sequence: CDR1 SGHVS, CDR2 FQNEAQ. The CDR3 runs 16 residues. J lost 4 bases, V lost 2 bases, and 7 bases had no gene match. The CDR3 DNA reads TGTGCCAGCAGCTTATACCGGGACAGGGGATCCACTGAAGCTTTCTTT. Amino acid sequence: CASSLYRDRGSTEAFF. Full variable domain (outside the CDR3, taken from reference TRBV7-8 and TRBJ1-1): GAGVSQSPRYKVAKRGQDVALRCDPISGHVSLFWYQQALGQGPEFLTYFQNEAQLDKSGLPSDRFFAERPEGSVSTLKIQRTQQEDSAVYLCASSLYRDRGSTEAFFGQGTRLTVV.

The CDR3, as DNA: TGTGCCAGCAGCCCTGGGACAGACTACGAGCAGTACTTC. It yields the protein CASSPGTDYEQYF. The chain couples TRBV7-9 to TRBJ2-7; 7 bases fit TRBD1. The CDR3 extends over 13 amino acids. The trim removed 5 bases at V and 3 bases at J, leaving 4 bases unmatched. Germline assignment: CDR1 SEHNR and CDR2 FQNEAQ (reference sequence).

The chain carries TRBV19 and TRBJ2-3; D remains unclear. The CDR3 runs to 13 residues. Trimming removed 3 bases from V and 3 bases from J, with 7 bases in between. The germline gives CDR1 LNHDA, CDR2 SQIVND (reference sequence). CDR3 sequence (DNA): TGTGCCAGTAGTATGAGGCGAACAGATACGCAGTATTTT. Translation: CASSMRRTDTQYF.

The CDR3 spells CASSLLRVNGELFF. CDR3 DNA sequence: TGTGCCAGCAGTTTACTGAGGGTAAACGGGGAGCTGTTTTTT. This chain links TRBV28 with TRBJ2-2; D is perhaps TRBD2 (5 bases). The ends were cut back, 2 bases at V and 7 bases at J, with 11 bases in the middle. The CDR3 is made up of 14 amino acids. CDR1 MDHEN and CDR2 SYDVKM come from the germline V gene.

The chain links TRBV19 to TRBJ1-2, with D unresolved. The germline V gene encodes CDR1 LNHDA and CDR2 SQIVND (reference sequence). Trimming pared 5 bases from V and 5 bases from J, leaving 12 bases between. The CDR3 is 13 amino acids. The DNA of the CDR3 is TGTGCCAGTAGTCGGGGAGAGACTTATGGCTACACCTTC. This codes for CASSRGETYGYTF.

This sequence joins TRBV29-1 and TRBJ2-7; D might be TRBD1 (5 bases). The CDR3 covers 12 residues. Germline values: CDR1 SQVTM, CDR2 ANQGSEA. The V and J ends lost 7 bases and 4 bases respectively, with 14 bases between them. The CDR3 is CSAQGTVYEQYF. CDR3 coding DNA: TGCAGCGCGCAGGGTACGGTATACGAGCAGTACTTC.

This clone was counted once. This chain connects TRBV7-9 to TRBJ2-3; 8 bases align to TRBD2. In germline, CDR1 is SEHNR, CDR2 FQNEAQ (reference sequence). This CDR3 spans 15 amino acids. The junction had 9 bases not matched to a gene; V was cut back by 4 bases and J by 6 bases. The CDR3 loop reads CASSSSGGRGDTQYF. In DNA form, the CDR3 reads TGTGCCAGCAGCTCGAGCGGGGGCAGAGGGGATACGCAGTATTTT.

The rearrangement uses TRBV5-6 and TRBJ1-1; no clear D. There are 12 residues in the CDR3. The germline V gene encodes CDR1 SGHDT and CDR2 YYEEEE. V was cut by 7 bases and J by 2 bases, with 9 bases left in between. CDR3: CASQRSNTEAFF. The CDR3 DNA reads TGTGCCAGCCAAAGGAGTAACACTGAAGCTTTCTTT.

The chain has TRBV15 and TRBJ1-1; 9 bases are shared with TRBD1. The CDR3 runs 12 residues. Unmatched junction bases numbered 6, after V lost 5 bases and J lost 11 bases. CDR1 is LNHNV and CDR2 is YYDKDF in the germline V gene (reference sequence). CDR3 in amino acids: CATSSDRGLAFF. The CDR3 nucleotides are TGTGCCACCAGCTCGGACAGGGGCTTGGCTTTCTTT.

V is TRBV2 and J is TRBJ2-7; D not resolved. The CDR3 is 12 residues long. V lost 3 bases and J lost 1, with 4 bases in between. Germline V CDR1 and CDR2: SNHLY, FYNNEI. Here the CDR3 reads CASSDGSYEQYF. The DNA of the CDR3 is TGTGCCAGCAGTGACGGGTCCTACGAGCAGTACTTC.

V is TRBV9 and J is TRBJ2-7; 8 bases match TRBD1. Germline CDR1 and CDR2: SGDLS and YYNGEE. V lost 4 bases and J lost 0; bases outside the gene matches: 3. This CDR3 spans 14 amino acids. The CDR3 nucleotides read TGTGCCAGCAGCAAACAGGGGGTCTCCTACGAGCAGTACTTC. This sequence encodes CASSKQGVSYEQYF.

The chain links TRBV7-8 to TRBJ2-1; no definite D call. This CDR3 contains 11 residues. Trimming left V 4 bases short and J 7 bases short, with 5 bases between. Germline-derived CDR1 and CDR2 are SGHVS and FQNEAQ. In DNA, the CDR3 is TGTGCCAGCAGCTCTTTAAATGAGCAGTTCTTC. The encoded protein is CASSSLNEQFF.

The V and J genes are TRBV7-9 and TRBJ2-5; D possibly corresponds to TRBD2 (6 bases). The CDR3 runs 14 residues. Germline CDR1 is SEHNR and CDR2 is FQNEAQ (reference sequence). Trimming took off 3 bases at V and 4 bases at J, with 12 bases between the two ends. CDR3 in amino acids: CASSLRRARETQYF. Here the CDR3 DNA reads TGTGCCAGCAGCTTGAGGAGGGCGCGAGAGACCCAGTACTTC.

The V gene is TRBV6-1, the J gene TRBJ2-3; TRBD2 might be the D (6 bases). CDR3 length: 15 residues. Per the germline V gene, CDR1 is MNHNS and CDR2 is SASEGT. Trimming pared 6 bases from V and 4 bases from J, leaving 17 bases between. This CDR3 reads CASRRVRGGADTQYF. In nucleotides, the CDR3 is TGTGCCAGCAGGAGGGTCCGGGGAGGCGCAGATACGCAGTATTTT.

The chain recombines TRBV10-3 with TRBJ2-7; TRBD2 matches at 13 bases. The ends lost 8 bases at V and 2 bases at J; junction bases unmatched: 12. Germline V gives CDR1 ENHRY, CDR2 SYGVKD. The CDR3 has 17 residues. Written as DNA, the CDR3 is TGTGCCATCCGGACTAGCGGGAGCATCCCGCTAACCTACGAGCAGTACTTC. Translation: CAIRTSGSIPLTYEQYF.

This sequence joins TRBV18 and TRBJ2-7; the match to TRBD1 covers 9 bases. This CDR3 is built from 14 residues. Germline V CDR1 and CDR2: KGHSH, LQKENI. After removal of 4 bases from V and 3 bases from J, the junction contained 4 bases not matched to a gene. CDR3 amino acids: CASSRATGGYEQYF. The CDR3 DNA reads TGTGCCAGCTCACGGGCGACAGGGGGCTACGAGCAGTACTTC.

The chain combines TRBV7-6 with TRBJ2-3; 8 bases align to TRBD1. Trimming removed 4 bases from V and 3 bases from J; junction bases left unmatched: 6. Germline-derived CDR1 and CDR2 are SGHVS and FNYEAQ. The CDR3 runs 15 residues. Written as DNA, the CDR3 is TGTGCCAGCAGCTCTCAGGGGGCAGTAACAGATACGCAGTATTTT. Translated, it gives CASSSQGAVTDTQYF.

The V gene is TRBV6-6, the J gene TRBJ1-5; 7 bases are a match to TRBD1. This CDR3 contains 14 residues. CDR1 MNHNY and CDR2 SVGAGI come from the germline V gene (reference sequence). Trimming at V came to 2 bases and at J to 6 bases, leaving 4 bases not matched to a gene. This chain's CDR3 is CASSYPGGTQPQHF. The CDR3 DNA is TGTGCCAGCAGTTACCCAGGGGGGACTCAGCCCCAGCATTTT.

The rearrangement links TRBV6-5 to TRBJ2-7, with 9 nucleotides matching TRBD1. The CDR3 covers 13 residues. Trimming at V came to 5 bases and at J to 7 bases, leaving 6 bases not matched to a gene. Germline-derived CDR1 and CDR2 are MNHEY and SVGAGI. In DNA form, the CDR3 reads TGTGCCAGCAGTGCCCCCGGGACAGGGGAGCAGTACTTC. Residues: CASSAPGTGEQYF.

CDR3 region: CASNHGGTGGWEQFF. Written as DNA, the CDR3 is TGTGCCAGTAATCATGGAGGGACAGGGGGCTGGGAGCAGTTCTTC. The chain uses TRBV19 and TRBJ2-1; 12 bases line up with TRBD1. The length of the CDR3 is 15 residues. The ends lost 7 bases at V and 10 bases at J; junction bases unmatched: 11. CDR1 and CDR2 (germline): LNHDA, SQIVND (reference sequence).

V usage is TRBV25-1 and J usage is TRBJ2-3, with D hard to call. V was pared by 5 bases and J by 6 bases, with 6 bases between. CDR3 length equals 11 residues. Germline CDR1 MGHDK, CDR2 SYGVNS. CDR3 sequence: CASSFIDTQYF. As DNA, the CDR3 is TGTGCCAGCAGTTTCATTGATACGCAGTATTTT.